These 30 T cell receptor beta chains share one sample of origin, sequenced in a study of blood T cell repertoires in COVID-19. TCRdb's copy holds only in-frame clones and misses some; the assay was immunoSEQ multiplex PCR. The table lists more than 90,000 clones, 75% to 90% of them singletons. Sequences were obtained from peripheral blood. These receptors all stem from a woman in her seventies with active or convalescent COVID-19.

The V call is TRBV2, the J call TRBJ2-3; the D is unclear. The V end was cut by 6 bases, the J end by 0 bases, with 10 bases between. The CDR3 runs 14 residues. Germline V lookup: CDR1 SNHLY, CDR2 FYNNEI. The CDR3 DNA follows: TGTGCCAGCAGGGTCGGTACTAGCACAGATACGCAGTATTTT. It encodes CASRVGTSTDTQYF.

The chain combines TRBV4-1 with TRBJ2-5, with TRBD1 matching 7 bases. J was trimmed by 4 bases and V by 3 bases; bases with no gene match: 8. Germline lookup yields CDR1 MGHRA and CDR2 YSYEKL. This CDR3 is built from 15 residues. Here the CDR3 DNA reads TGCGCCAGCAGCCACCCCGGGACAGAAGGAGAGACCCAGTACTTC. It specifies CASSHPGTEGETQYF.

The chain uses TRBV5-1 and TRBJ2-1; 7 nucleotides line up with TRBD2. The CDR3 length is 14 residues. Germline V gene lookup returns CDR1 SGHRS and CDR2 YFSETQ. V lost 6 bases to trimming and J lost 7 bases; unmatched junction nucleotides: 10. CDR3 region: CASTLAEFGNEQFF. The CDR3 DNA follows: TGCGCCAGCACCCTAGCGGAGTTTGGGAATGAGCAGTTCTTC. Filled out from reference TRBV5-1 and TRBJ2-1, the complete variable domain reads KAGVTQTPRYLIKTRGQQVTLSCSPISGHRSVSWYQQTPGQGLQFLFEYFSETQRNKGNFPGRFSGRQFSNSRSEMNVSTLELGDSALYLCASTLAEFGNEQFFGPGTRLTVL.

V and J are TRBV5-1 and TRBJ2-5, with 7 bases lining up with TRBD2. CDR1 and CDR2 from the germline V gene are SGHRS and YFSETQ. CDR3 size: 14 residues. Trimming cost V 4 bases and J 5 bases; bases outside gene matches: 8. The CDR3 loop is CASSPSGVPETQYF. The CDR3 DNA reads TGCGCCAGCAGCCCCAGCGGGGTTCCGGAGACCCAGTACTTC.

This chain uses TRBV7-2 with TRBJ1-2, with 9 positions matching TRBD1. In germline, CDR1 is SGHTA, CDR2 FQGNSA. The CDR3 extends over 15 amino acids. V was clipped by 1 base and J by 4 bases; unmatched bases: 4. The CDR3: CASSLVGQGSYGYTF. The CDR3 DNA sequence: TGTGCCAGCAGCTTAGTTGGACAGGGGAGCTATGGCTACACCTTC.

The CDR3 region is CASSKGTTPDRENQPQHF. The CDR3 nucleotides are TGTGCCAGCAGCAAAGGAACGACTCCCGACAGGGAGAATCAGCCCCAGCATTTT. The V call is TRBV21-1, the J call TRBJ1-5; the listed D gene, TRBD1, was not tested against the DNA. TRBV21-1 counts as a pseudogene. The CDR3 spans 18 residues.

The J gene is TRBJ2-7, the V gene TRBV5-4; 8 positions agree with TRBD2. The CDR3 runs to 15 residues. Germline CDR1 reads SGHNT; CDR2 reads YYREEE (reference sequence). V was pared by 3 bases and J by 5 bases, with 10 bases of the junction left unmatched. CDR3: CASSWSGSIRNEQYF. CDR3 DNA: TGTGCCAGCAGCTGGAGCGGGAGTATAAGAAACGAGCAGTACTTC.

The J gene is TRBJ1-2, the V gene TRBV3-1 (or the pseudogene TRBV3-2); no reliable D call. CDR3 length: 17 amino acids. The V gene's germline CDR1 is LGHDT and CDR2 YNNKEL (reference sequence). V was shortened by 0 bases and J by 4 bases, with 18 bases between the two germline ends. The CDR3: CASSQDGRSGDGYGYTF. The CDR3 DNA is TGTGCCAGCAGCCAAGATGGGAGGTCCGGAGACGGCTATGGCTACACCTTC.

The V call is TRBV24-1, the J call TRBJ2-1, with 8 bases matching TRBD2. Germline V gives CDR1 KGHDR, CDR2 SFDVKD. The CDR3 is made up of 16 amino acids. Trimming took 2 bases from V and 5 from J; bases not matched to a gene: 7. Here the CDR3 DNA reads TGTGCCACCAGTGATTCCGGGGGGGATCGAGACAATGAGCAGTTCTTC. This translates into CATSDSGGDRDNEQFF.

The chain links TRBV19 to TRBJ1-3; no clear D gene. V was cut by 4 bases and J by 2 bases, with 15 bases left in between. The CDR3 contains 16 residues. CDR1 and CDR2 (germline): LNHDA, SQIVND (reference sequence). The DNA of the CDR3 is TGTGCCAGTAGTACCTTGTATGAGGGCGCTGGAAACACCATATATTTT. This translates into CASSTLYEGAGNTIYF. Complete variable domain (other parts from reference TRBV19 and TRBJ1-3): DGGITQSPKYLFRKEGQNVTLSCEQNLNHDAMYWYRQDPGQGLRLIYYSQIVNDFQKGDIAEGYSVSREKKESFPLTVTSAQKNPTAFYLCASSTLYEGAGNTIYFGEGSWLTVV.

J is TRBJ2-5 and V is TRBV18; no firm D call. Germline V gives CDR1 KGHSH, CDR2 LQKENI. This CDR3 has 15 residues. Trimming took off 1 base at V and 2 bases at J, with 11 bases between the two ends. CDR3 nucleotides: TGTGCCAGCTCACCACGTGTCCTAGTTCAAGAGACCCAGTACTTC. This gives the protein CASSPRVLVQETQYF.

The chain carries TRBV6-5 and TRBJ1-2, with TRBD1 identical over 7 bases. From germline, CDR1 is MNHEY and CDR2 SVGAGI. Trimming cost V 6 bases and J 10 bases; bases outside gene matches: 8. The CDR3 consists of 12 residues. The DNA of the CDR3 is TGTGCCAGCAGCATTTGGGGACAGCACTACACCTTC. This codes for CASSIWGQHYTF.

The J gene is TRBJ1-1, the V gene TRBV20-1; D is unresolved. The germline V gene encodes CDR1 DFQATT and CDR2 SNEGSKA (reference sequence). The CDR3 runs 11 residues. Trimming pared 0 bases from V and 5 bases from J, leaving 4 bases between. The DNA for the CDR3 is TGCAGTGCTAGAGAGCGGACTGAAGCTTTCTTT. Translating it yields CSARERTEAFF.

The genes are TRBV7-2 and TRBJ2-1, with TRBD2 matching over 9 bases. Looked up from germline, CDR1 is SGHTA and CDR2 is FQGNSA. The CDR3 runs to 16 residues. The V and J ends lost 2 bases and 4 bases, in that order; junction bases with no gene match: 6. CDR3 loop: CASSLRDLAGYNEQFF. The CDR3, as DNA: TGTGCCAGCAGCTTAAGAGATCTAGCGGGATACAATGAGCAGTTCTTC.

The sample holds a few counts of this clone. The chain uses TRBV18 and TRBJ1-5; 8 positions match TRBD1. Germline V lookup: CDR1 KGHSH, CDR2 LQKENI. CDR3 size: 15 residues. V shed 6 bases and J 2 bases; nucleotides not matched to a gene: 6. CDR3 region: CASSTGQVGNQPQHF. The CDR3 DNA reads TGTGCCAGCTCGACGGGACAGGTGGGCAATCAGCCCCAGCATTTT.

The V gene is TRBV10-3, the J gene TRBJ2-5; 7 nucleotides agree with TRBD2. V lost 5 bases and J lost 4; bases outside the gene matches: 10. This CDR3 has 15 residues. Per the germline V gene, CDR1 is ENHRY and CDR2 is SYGVKD. The DNA for the CDR3 is TGTGCCATCAGTCGAGGTGGATCGGGGGGAGAGACCCAGTACTTC. It codes for CAISRGGSGGETQYF.

This rearrangement joins TRBV10-3 to TRBJ2-7, with D unresolved. This CDR3 contains 11 residues. V gave up 6 bases and J gave up 1 base, with 4 bases separating them. In germline, CDR1 is ENHRY, CDR2 SYGVKD. The CDR3 region is CAIRTSYEQYF. For the CDR3, the DNA is TGTGCCATCAGAACTTCCTACGAGCAGTACTTC.

There are a few counts of this clone. The rearrangement links TRBV15 to TRBJ2-5; D not resolved. Germline V gene data show CDR1 as LNHNV and CDR2 as YYDKDF (reference sequence). The CDR3 is made up of 15 amino acids. V lost 3 bases and J lost 4, with 15 bases in between. CDR3 bases: TGTGCCACCAGCAGGGCTACAGTAAGCCTAGAGACCCAGTACTTC. This encodes CATSRATVSLETQYF.

The chain carries TRBV19 and TRBJ1-2; the D gene is possibly TRBD1 (5 bases). CDR1 and CDR2 from the germline V gene are LNHDA and SQIVND (reference sequence). Trimming stripped 4 bases from V and 4 bases from J, with 10 bases between. The CDR3 consists of 13 residues. The chain's CDR3 is CASSTRDFYGYTF. Written as DNA, the CDR3 is TGTGCCAGTAGTACGAGGGACTTCTATGGCTACACCTTC.

This clone was counted once. V gene TRBV6-2 or TRBV6-3 combines with J gene TRBJ1-4; D possibly corresponds to TRBD1 (5 bases). CDR3 size: 11 residues. Germline V gene data show CDR1 as MNHEY and CDR2 as SVGEGT. Trimming removed 6 bases from V and 14 bases from J, with 13 bases in between. As DNA, the CDR3 is TGTGCCAGCAGCCTTGGTCGGGGGCTGTTTTTT. It codes for CASSLGRGLFF.

This clone showed up just a few times. The chain carries TRBV2 and TRBJ1-3; the D is unclear. V lost 9 bases and J lost 0, with 9 bases in between. The CDR3 is 13 residues long. The germline V gene encodes CDR1 SNHLY and CDR2 FYNNEI. DNA for the CDR3: TGTGCCAGTTTGAGAGACTCTGGAAACACCATATATTTT. It codes for CASLRDSGNTIYF.

The genes are TRBV5-4 and TRBJ2-1, with 8 bases fitting TRBD2. The junction had 9 bases not matched to a gene; V was cut back by 4 bases and J by 0 bases. This CDR3 is 17 amino acids long. Germline lookup yields CDR1 SGHNT and CDR2 YYREEE (reference sequence). Here the CDR3 reads CASSPNGGGFSYNEQFF. The CDR3 region has the DNA TGTGCCAGCAGCCCGAATGGCGGGGGGTTCTCCTACAATGAGCAGTTCTTC. The full variable domain, its missing parts supplied by reference TRBV5-4 and TRBJ2-1, is ETGVTQSPTHLIKTRGQQVTLRCSSQSGHNTVSWYQQALGQGPQFIFQYYREEENGRGNFPPRFSGLQFPNYSSELNVNALELDDSALYLCASSPNGGGFSYNEQFFGPGTRLTVL.

The chain joins TRBV28 to TRBJ1-5; 10 nucleotides line up with TRBD1. The CDR3 totals 14 residues. From germline, CDR1 is MDHEN and CDR2 SYDVKM. Trimming cost V 10 bases and J 5 bases; bases outside gene matches: 8. The CDR3 bases are TGTGCCACCAAGGGTGGGACAGGGGATCAGCCCCAGCATTTT. Encoded protein: CATKGGTGDQPQHF.

The chain combines TRBV28 with TRBJ1-2, with a tentative D call TRBD1 (5 bases). Trimming removed 2 bases at V and 10 bases at J, with 14 bases between. Germline values: CDR1 MDHEN, CDR2 SYDVKM. The CDR3 runs 13 residues. The CDR3 here is CASSLRTLQDYTF. The CDR3 coding sequence is TGTGCCAGCAGTTTACGGACACTTCAGGACTACACCTTC.

A few counts support this clone. V usage is TRBV6-5 and J usage is TRBJ1-4; no reliable D call. The CDR3 is 15 amino acids. V gave up 0 bases and J gave up 10 bases, with 15 bases separating them. Germline-derived CDR1 and CDR2 are MNHEY and SVGAGI. The CDR3 protein is CASSYSRQVAGKLFF. The CDR3 DNA follows: TGTGCCAGCAGTTACTCGAGGCAGGTTGCGGGAAAACTGTTTTTT.

This clone was recorded a few times. The chain combines TRBV30 with TRBJ2-2; tentative D call: TRBD2 (5 bases). The ends were cut back, 2 bases at V and 4 bases at J, with 11 bases in the middle. Germline CDR1 and CDR2: GTSNPN and SVGIG (reference sequence). This CDR3 comprises 14 residues. CDR3 sequence: CAWSNWAGTGELFF. CDR3 nucleotides: TGTGCCTGGAGTAATTGGGCGGGCACCGGGGAGCTGTTTTTT.

The gene calls are TRBV3-1 (or the pseudogene TRBV3-2) and TRBJ1-1, with 9 bases aligning to TRBD1. The CDR3 is made up of 15 amino acids. In germline, CDR1 is LGHDT, CDR2 YNNKEL (reference sequence). The ends lost 3 bases at V and 3 bases at J; junction bases unmatched: 5. The CDR3 nucleotides read TGTGCCAGCAGCCATTCTGGACAGGGGCACACTGAAGCTTTCTTT. Translating gives CASSHSGQGHTEAFF.

In regard to this clone: This specimen includes other DNA sequences encoding the same CDR3. The V gene is TRBV5-5, the J gene TRBJ2-2, with D perhaps TRBD2 (5 bases). Germline V gives CDR1 SGHKS, CDR2 YYEKEE (reference sequence). The length of the CDR3 is 13 residues. The germline V and J ends were trimmed by 8 bases and 3 bases, with 11 bases remaining between them. The CDR3 region is CASSLRDTGELFF. The CDR3 DNA reads TGTGCCAGTAGCCTGCGGGACACCGGGGAGCTGTTTTTT.

The genes are TRBV7-8 and TRBJ1-1; the match to TRBD1 covers 7 bases. Germline V gene sequence: CDR1 SGHVS, CDR2 FQNEAQ. CDR3 length: 12 amino acids. Trimming cost V 5 bases and J 11 bases; bases outside gene matches: 8. CDR3 in DNA: TGTGCCAGCAGCGGAACTGGGACAGCTGCTTTCTTT. This codes for CASSGTGTAAFF. Together with reference TRBV7-8 and TRBJ1-1, the CDR3 gives the full variable domain: GAGVSQSPRYKVAKRGQDVALRCDPISGHVSLFWYQQALGQGPEFLTYFQNEAQLDKSGLPSDRFFAERPEGSVSTLKIQRTQQEDSAVYLCASSGTGTAAFFGQGTRLTVV.

The V gene is TRBV3-1 (or the pseudogene TRBV3-2), the J gene TRBJ2-1; maybe TRBD1 (7 bases). With 4 bases removed from V and 0 bases from J, the gap between germline ends came to 10 bases. Looked up from germline, CDR1 is LGHDT and CDR2 is YNNKEL (reference sequence). CDR3 length: 15 residues. Here the CDR3 reads CASSPQGGSYNEQFF. Written as DNA, the CDR3 is TGTGCCAGCAGCCCTCAGGGGGGCTCCTACAATGAGCAGTTCTTC.